Below are 17 T cell receptor beta chains sequenced from a single sample in a study of T cells in Graves' hyperthyroidism and ophthalmopathy. The CDR3 regions of TCR beta were amplified from RNA transcripts. HTBI primers drove first-round RT-PCR of the TCR CDR3. TCRdb processed the multiplex PCR reads anew with MiXCR; each CDR3 protein has one entry. Among 450,000 to 650,000 distinct CDR3 sequences, 13% to 15% were seen once, and the ten largest hold roughly 7%. Sequencing was done on a sample of blood. Every receptor here comes from a woman younger than 35 with Graves' ophthalmopathy.

This clonotype was observed a handful of times. The rearrangement links TRBV24-1 to TRBJ1-1; no clear D gene. Trimming cost V 7 bases and J 3 bases, with 23 bases left between them. The V gene's germline CDR1 is KGHDR and CDR2 SFDVKD. The CDR3 loop spans 17 amino acids. This CDR3 reads CATRARAHQEGDTEAFF. The CDR3 DNA follows: TGTGCCACCAGGGCTCGGGCCCACCAGGAGGGAGACACTGAAGCTTTCTTT.

This clonotype came up a few times. V and J are TRBV4-2 and TRBJ2-7, with 11 bases matching TRBD2. Looked up from germline, CDR1 is LGHNA and CDR2 is YNFKEQ. Losses at the gene ends were 0 bases for V and 1 base for J; bases not matched to a gene: 5. The CDR3 runs to 17 residues. The CDR3: CASSQEVTSGSSYEQYF. The CDR3 DNA sequence: TGTGCCAGCAGCCAAGAGGTAACTAGCGGGAGTTCCTACGAGCAGTACTTC.

There are many counts of this clonotype. The gene calls are TRBV6-2 or TRBV6-3 and TRBJ2-1; TRBD2 agrees at 8 bases. Trimming cost V 0 bases and J 3 bases; bases outside gene matches: 4. Germline lookup yields CDR1 MNHEY and CDR2 SVGEGT. CDR3 length equals 16 residues. The CDR3 here is CASSYSSGRDYNEQFF. The CDR3 DNA is TGTGCCAGCAGTTACTCGTCCGGGAGGGACTACAATGAGCAGTTCTTC.

As concerns this clonotype: It may be a read error: a sequence one base away is much more abundant. CDR3 protein: CASSLATIGYEQCF. CDR3 nucleotides: TGTGCCAGCAGCTTAGCGACCATAGGCTACGAGCAGTGCTTC. V is TRBV7-9 and J is TRBJ2-7; D call uncertain. There are 14 residues in the CDR3. From germline, CDR1 is SEHNR and CDR2 FQNEAQ (reference sequence).

Notes on this clonotype: One junction end does not reproduce the germline sequence, and a read error may be involved. The chain couples TRBV6-2 or TRBV6-3 to TRBJ1-2, with D possibly TRBD1 on 5 matching bases. The germline gives CDR1 MNHEY, CDR2 SVGEGT. The CDR3 spans 14 residues. The CDR3 reads CASKGQGVGYGYIF. The CDR3 DNA reads TGTGCCAGCAAAGGCCAGGGAGTCGGCTATGGCTACATCTTC.

The table lists this clonotype with a few counts. The V call is TRBV3-1, the J call TRBJ2-7, with 10 positions matching TRBD2. The CDR3 loop spans 14 amino acids. Looked up from germline, CDR1 is LGHDT and CDR2 is YNNKEL (reference sequence). V lost 6 bases, J lost 3 bases, and 5 bases stayed unmatched. This CDR3 reads CASSLAGDNYEQYF. CDR3 nucleotide sequence: TGTGCCAGCAGTCTAGCGGGAGATAACTACGAGCAGTACTTC.

This clonotype has a count of ten or more. This chain connects TRBV27 to TRBJ1-5; D unclear. Trimming took off 2 bases at V and 0 bases at J, with 8 bases between the two ends. Germline lookup yields CDR1 MNHEY and CDR2 SMNVEV (reference sequence). CDR3 length equals 15 residues. DNA of the CDR3: TGTGCCAGCAGTTTAATAGGTTATAGCAATCAGCCCCAGCATTTT. Amino acids: CASSLIGYSNQPQHF.

Ten or more counts support this clonotype. J is TRBJ2-1 and V is TRBV30; D is unclear. V lost 0 bases to trimming and J lost 9 bases, with 9 bases between them. Germline CDR1 and CDR2: GTSNPN and SVGIG (reference sequence). The CDR3 is 12 amino acids. Written as DNA, the CDR3 is TGTGCCTGGAGTGTAACTCCGGTTGAGCAGTTCTTC. Translating it yields CAWSVTPVEQFF.

In its sample, this clonotype was seen many times. This chain links TRBV13 with TRBJ2-1; D is undetermined. The CDR3 spans 15 residues. V lost 5 bases and J 0 bases, leaving 11 bases between the germline ends. Germline V gene sequence: CDR1 PRHDT, CDR2 FYEKMQ (reference sequence). The CDR3, as DNA: TGTGCCAGCAGCCCCCTTACGGGCTCCTACAATGAGCAGTTCTTC. Protein sequence: CASSPLTGSYNEQFF.

Many counts were recorded for this clonotype. J is TRBJ1-5 and V is TRBV3-1, with TRBD1 matching over 8 bases. V was clipped by 1 base and J by 3 bases; unmatched bases: 5. The germline gives CDR1 LGHDT, CDR2 YNNKEL (reference sequence). The CDR3 is 16 amino acids. The CDR3 reads CASSQGDRGLNQPQHF. Written as DNA, the CDR3 is TGTGCCAGCAGCCAAGGTGACAGGGGACTCAATCAGCCCCAGCATTTT.

The rearrangement links TRBV24-1 to TRBJ2-2, with D possibly TRBD2 on 5 matching bases. CDR1 and CDR2 (germline): KGHDR, SFDVKD. The CDR3 length is 14 residues. Trimming removed 7 bases from V and 1 base from J, with 9 bases in between. CDR3 sequence: CATRRAGNTGELFF. Here the CDR3 DNA reads TGTGCCACCAGAAGGGCGGGGAACACCGGGGAGCTGTTTTTT.

This clonotype came up many times. This chain joins TRBV7-8 and TRBJ2-1; D uncertain. Germline CDR1 is SGHVS and CDR2 is FQNEAQ. CDR3 length: 15 amino acids. V lost 1 base to trimming and J lost 4 bases, with 11 bases between them. The CDR3 loop is CASSLGFQHYNEQFF. In DNA, the CDR3 is TGTGCCAGCAGCTTAGGGTTCCAGCATTACAATGAGCAGTTCTTC. The complete variable domain, with remaining parts taken from reference TRBV7-8 and TRBJ2-1, reads GAGVSQSPRYKVAKRGQDVALRCDPISGHVSLFWYQQALGQGPEFLTYFQNEAQLDKSGLPSDRFFAERPEGSVSTLKIQRTQQEDSAVYLCASSLGFQHYNEQFFGPGTRLTVL.

This clonotype was recorded at least ten times. The chain carries TRBV4-1 and TRBJ2-5; 7 nucleotides align to TRBD1. Germline V gene data show CDR1 as MGHRA and CDR2 as YSYEKL. This CDR3 has 16 residues. Trimming removed 0 bases from V and 6 bases from J; junction bases left unmatched: 10. For the CDR3, the DNA is TGCGCCAGCAGCCAAGAGTCAACAGGGGTTTGGCAGACCCAGTACTTC. Translation: CASSQESTGVWQTQYF.

About this clonotype itself: It may be a read error: a sequence one base away is much more abundant. The genes are TRBV19 and TRBJ2-7; 8 positions match TRBD2. Germline V gives CDR1 LNHDA, CDR2 SQIVND (reference sequence). The CDR3 covers 15 residues. V shed 5 bases and J 0 bases; nucleotides not matched to a gene: 6. DNA for the CDR3: TGTGCCAGTAGTTGGGCGCGGGAGGCCTCCTACGAGCAGTACTTC. Protein product: CASSWAREASYEQYF.

This clonotype was observed many times. V usage is TRBV11-3 and J usage is TRBJ2-1; possibly TRBD2 for D (6 bases). Trimming shortened V by 0 bases and J by 7 bases, and 16 bases separated the two germline ends. Germline V gene lookup returns CDR1 SGHNT and CDR2 YENEEA. The CDR3 contains 16 residues. CDR3 sequence (DNA): TGTGCCAGCAGCTTAGATCTGGCGCGACTAGGGAATGAGCAGTTCTTC. This encodes CASSLDLARLGNEQFF.

V is TRBV3-1 and J is TRBJ2-1; 9 nucleotides line up with TRBD2. With 0 bases clipped from V and 6 bases from J, the junction kept 6 bases outside the gene matches. The CDR3 is made up of 16 amino acids. Germline CDR1 reads LGHDT; CDR2 reads YNNKEL (reference sequence). The CDR3 spells CASSQEMREGVNEQFF. CDR3 nucleotides: TGTGCCAGCAGCCAAGAGATGCGGGAGGGGGTCAATGAGCAGTTCTTC.

This clonotype has ten or more counts. The chain links TRBV6-1 to TRBJ2-1, with 8 bases that match TRBD1. The CDR3 totals 15 residues. Germline lookup yields CDR1 MNHNS and CDR2 SASEGT. J was trimmed by 5 bases and V by 5 bases; bases with no gene match: 8. The CDR3, as DNA: TGTGCCAGCAGTCGTTTACACAGGGGGAACAATGAGCAGTTCTTC. This translates into CASSRLHRGNNEQFF.